The 11 T cell receptor beta chains in this list originate from one sample, sequenced in a study of blood T cell repertoires in COVID-19. Data came from immunoSEQ multiplex PCR; TCRdb stores just in-frame clones and leaves some out. The top ten hold 1.2% of the sample, which has more than 250,000 clones, around four fifths seen once. Sequencing was done on a sample of peripheral blood. These receptors were collected from a woman in her forties or fifties with acute or convalescent COVID-19.

This chain uses TRBV5-4 with TRBJ1-2; 7 nucleotides line up with TRBD1. CDR3 length equals 15 residues. Germline V CDR1 and CDR2: SGHNT, YYREEE (reference sequence). J gave up 0 bases and V 0 bases, and 2 bases lay outside the gene matches. CDR3 sequence (DNA): TGTGCCAGCAGCTTGGGGGACAGAGCTAACTATGGCTACACCTTC. The encoded protein is CASSLGDRANYGYTF.

This chain connects TRBV5-1 to TRBJ1-3; TRBD1 matches 8 bases. Germline V gene sequence: CDR1 SGHRS, CDR2 YFSETQ. The CDR3 is made up of 14 amino acids. The V segment lost 4 bases and the J segment 4 bases; nucleotides outside the gene matches: 4. This CDR3 reads CASSRDRGGNTIYF. CDR3 coding DNA: TGCGCCAGCAGCCGAGACAGGGGAGGAAACACCATATATTTT.

This chain connects TRBV27 to TRBJ1-1; 7 bases agree with TRBD1. V lost 5 bases to trimming and J lost 3 bases; unmatched junction nucleotides: 9. CDR3 length equals 15 residues. CDR1 and CDR2 (germline): MNHEY, SMNVEV (reference sequence). The CDR3 loop is CASSLDRVGDTEAFF. DNA of the CDR3: TGTGCCAGCAGTCTAGACAGGGTTGGGGACACTGAAGCTTTCTTT.

The V gene is TRBV4-1, the J gene TRBJ2-2; a weak D match, TRBD1 (6 bases). The V and J ends lost 6 bases and 3 bases respectively, with 11 bases between them. The CDR3 length is 14 residues. Germline V gives CDR1 MGHRA, CDR2 YSYEKL. CDR3 protein: CASSRDRYTGELFF. In DNA form, the CDR3 reads TGCGCCAGCAGTCGAGACAGGTACACCGGGGAGCTGTTTTTT.

This chain links TRBV30 with TRBJ1-2; no clear D gene. The germline V and J ends were trimmed by 6 bases and 8 bases, with 16 bases remaining between them. Germline lookup yields CDR1 GTSNPN and CDR2 SVGIG (reference sequence). The CDR3 loop spans 12 amino acids. The CDR3 spells CACPGLLEGYTF. The CDR3 coding sequence is TGTGCCTGCCCCGGACTCCTGGAGGGCTACACCTTC.

The V call is TRBV5-1, the J call TRBJ1-1; 9 positions match TRBD1. J gave up 3 bases and V 3 bases, and 9 bases lay outside the gene matches. The CDR3 has 16 amino acids. Looked up from germline, CDR1 is SGHRS and CDR2 is YFSETQ. The CDR3, as DNA: TGCGCCAGCAGCTGGGGCAAACAGGGGGCCTACACTGAAGCTTTCTTT. This gives the protein CASSWGKQGAYTEAFF. The entire variable domain, with the rest obtained from reference TRBV5-1 and TRBJ1-1, is as follows: KAGVTQTPRYLIKTRGQQVTLSCSPISGHRSVSWYQQTPGQGLQFLFEYFSETQRNKGNFPGRFSGRQFSNSRSEMNVSTLELGDSALYLCASSWGKQGAYTEAFFGQGTRLTVV.

This clone was observed a few times. The chain recombines TRBV28 with TRBJ2-1; 8 bases align to TRBD1. V lost 3 bases, J lost 7 bases, and 5 bases stayed unmatched. This CDR3 spans 14 amino acids. Germline assignment: CDR1 MDHEN and CDR2 SYDVKM. The CDR3 nucleotides are TGTGCCAGCAGTTTCACGGACAGGGTAAATGAGCAGTTCTTC. Residues: CASSFTDRVNEQFF.

This sequence joins TRBV28 and TRBJ2-6, with TRBD1 matching over 9 bases. The CDR3 length is 18 residues. CDR1 MDHEN and CDR2 SYDVKM come from the germline V gene. V lost 5 bases to trimming and J lost 1 base; unmatched junction nucleotides: 9. The CDR3 loop is CASSGAQGALSGANVLTF. In DNA, the CDR3 is TGTGCCAGCAGTGGGGCACAGGGGGCGCTTTCTGGGGCCAACGTCCTGACTTTC.

This clone has a single count. V gene TRBV6-4 combines with J gene TRBJ2-3, with 11 bases that match TRBD2. The CDR3 spans 17 residues. CDR1 and CDR2 (germline): MRHNA, SNTAGT. Germline trimming cut 3 bases from V and 6 bases from J; bases unmatched to any gene: 11. For the CDR3, the DNA is TGTGCCAGCAGTGATTCGGCCTCTAGCGGGGGGCTCGATACGCAGTATTTT. Translated: CASSDSASSGGLDTQYF.

In this sample, this clone turned up once. In the same sample, other DNA sequences code for this CDR3. V gene TRBV5-1 combines with J gene TRBJ1-5; TRBD1 matches 7 bases. The CDR3 is made up of 16 amino acids. The J segment lost 0 bases and the V segment lost 0 bases, leaving 3 bases of the junction unmatched. Germline loops: CDR1 SGHRS, CDR2 YFSETQ. CDR3 residues: CASSLGTGNSNQPQHF. CDR3 coding DNA: TGCGCCAGCAGCTTGGGGACAGGAAATAGCAATCAGCCCCAGCATTTT.

The J gene is TRBJ1-3, the V gene TRBV5-4; TRBD1 agrees at 9 bases. The V gene's germline CDR1 is SGHNT and CDR2 YYREEE (reference sequence). The CDR3 totals 16 residues. J gave up 8 bases and V 0 bases, and 9 bases lay outside the gene matches. CDR3 loop: CASSLDTGTGRDTIYF. DNA of the CDR3: TGTGCCAGCAGCTTGGACACTGGGACAGGGAGAGACACCATATATTTT.